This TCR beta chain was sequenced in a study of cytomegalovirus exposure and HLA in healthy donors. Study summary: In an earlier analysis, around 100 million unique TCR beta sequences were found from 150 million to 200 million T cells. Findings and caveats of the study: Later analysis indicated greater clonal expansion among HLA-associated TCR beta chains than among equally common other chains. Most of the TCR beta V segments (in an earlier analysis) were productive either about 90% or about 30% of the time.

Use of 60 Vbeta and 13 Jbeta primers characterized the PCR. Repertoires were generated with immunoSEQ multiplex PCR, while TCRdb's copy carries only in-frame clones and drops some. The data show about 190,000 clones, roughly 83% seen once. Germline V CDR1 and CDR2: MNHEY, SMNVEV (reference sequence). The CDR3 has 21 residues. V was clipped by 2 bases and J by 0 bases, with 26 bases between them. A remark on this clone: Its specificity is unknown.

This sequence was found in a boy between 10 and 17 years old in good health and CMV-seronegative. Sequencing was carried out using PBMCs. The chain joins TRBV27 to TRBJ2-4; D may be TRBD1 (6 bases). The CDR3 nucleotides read TGTGCCAGCAGTTTAGCGCAGGGGCTCGACGTTCCGCTAATAGCCAAAAACATTCAGTACTTC. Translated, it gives CASSLAQGLDVPLIAKNIQYF.